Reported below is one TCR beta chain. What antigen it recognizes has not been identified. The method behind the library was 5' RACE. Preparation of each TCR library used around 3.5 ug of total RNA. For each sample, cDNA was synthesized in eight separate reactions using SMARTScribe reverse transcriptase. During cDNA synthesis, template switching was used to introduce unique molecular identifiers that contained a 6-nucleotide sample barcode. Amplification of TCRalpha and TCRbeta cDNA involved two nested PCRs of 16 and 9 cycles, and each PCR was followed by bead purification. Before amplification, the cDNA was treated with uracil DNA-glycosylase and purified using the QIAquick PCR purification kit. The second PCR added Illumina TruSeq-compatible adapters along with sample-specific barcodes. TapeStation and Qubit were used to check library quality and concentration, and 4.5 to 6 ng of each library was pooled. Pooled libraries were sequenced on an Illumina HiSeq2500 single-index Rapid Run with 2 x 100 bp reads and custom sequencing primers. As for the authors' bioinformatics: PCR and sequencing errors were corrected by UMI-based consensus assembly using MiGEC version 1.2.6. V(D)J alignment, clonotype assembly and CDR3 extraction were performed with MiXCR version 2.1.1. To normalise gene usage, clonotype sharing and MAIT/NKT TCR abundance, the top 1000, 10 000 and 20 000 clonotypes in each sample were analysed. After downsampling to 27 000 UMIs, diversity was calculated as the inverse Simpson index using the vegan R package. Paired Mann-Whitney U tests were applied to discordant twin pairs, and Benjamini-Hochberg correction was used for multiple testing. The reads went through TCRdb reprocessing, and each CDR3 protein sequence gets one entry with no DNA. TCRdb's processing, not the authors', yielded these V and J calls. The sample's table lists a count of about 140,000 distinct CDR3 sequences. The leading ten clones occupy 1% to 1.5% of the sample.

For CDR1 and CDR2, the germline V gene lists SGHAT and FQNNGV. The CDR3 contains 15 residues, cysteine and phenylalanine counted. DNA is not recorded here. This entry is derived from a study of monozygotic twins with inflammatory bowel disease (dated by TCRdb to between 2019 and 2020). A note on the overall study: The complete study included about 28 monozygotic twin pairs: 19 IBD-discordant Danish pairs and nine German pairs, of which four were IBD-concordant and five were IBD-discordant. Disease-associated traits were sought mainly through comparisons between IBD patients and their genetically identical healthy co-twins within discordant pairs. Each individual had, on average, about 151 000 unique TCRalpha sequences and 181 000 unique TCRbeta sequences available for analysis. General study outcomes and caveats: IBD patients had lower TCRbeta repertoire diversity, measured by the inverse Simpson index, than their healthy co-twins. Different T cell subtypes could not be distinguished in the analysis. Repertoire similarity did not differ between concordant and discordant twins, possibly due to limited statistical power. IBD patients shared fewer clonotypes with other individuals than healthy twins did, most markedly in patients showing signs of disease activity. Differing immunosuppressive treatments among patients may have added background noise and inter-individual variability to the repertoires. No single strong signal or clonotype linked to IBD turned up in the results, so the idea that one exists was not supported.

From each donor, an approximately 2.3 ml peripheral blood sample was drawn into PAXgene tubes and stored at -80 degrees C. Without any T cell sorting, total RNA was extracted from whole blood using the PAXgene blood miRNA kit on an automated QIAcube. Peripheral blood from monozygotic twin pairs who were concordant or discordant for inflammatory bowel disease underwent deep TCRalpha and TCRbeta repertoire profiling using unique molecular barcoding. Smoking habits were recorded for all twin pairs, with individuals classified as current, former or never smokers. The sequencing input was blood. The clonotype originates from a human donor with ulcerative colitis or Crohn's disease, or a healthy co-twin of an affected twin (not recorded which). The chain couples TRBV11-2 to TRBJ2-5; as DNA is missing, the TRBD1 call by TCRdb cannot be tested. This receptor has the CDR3 CASSSGGTVRETQYF.